These 26 T cell receptor beta chains originate from one sample sequenced in a study of blood T cell repertoires in COVID-19. Sequencing used immunoSEQ multiplex PCR; TCRdb keeps in-frame clones, though not all of them. The profile covers under 200,000 clones, with about 86% appearing a single time and roughly 7.3% taken by the ten largest. Sequencing used peripheral blood. These receptors were taken from a woman of 80 years or more in a cohort sampled during active or convalescent COVID-19.

This sequence joins TRBV5-4 and TRBJ2-1, with a weak D call TRBD1 (5 bases). The CDR3 consists of 14 residues. Trimming took off 0 bases at V and 6 bases at J, with 10 bases between the two ends. Germline-derived CDR1 and CDR2 are SGHNT and YYREEE (reference sequence). CDR3 sequence: CASSLGGPINEQFF. In DNA, the CDR3 is TGTGCCAGCAGCTTGGGGGGCCCAATCAATGAGCAGTTCTTC.

The V gene is TRBV5-6, the J gene TRBJ2-1; the match to TRBD1 covers 11 bases. V shed 4 bases and J 5 bases; nucleotides not matched to a gene: 11. CDR1 and CDR2 from the germline V gene are SGHDT and YYEEEE. This CDR3 is 17 amino acids long. The chain's CDR3 is CASSLPGTGGIHNEQFF. The CDR3 region has the DNA TGTGCCAGCAGCCTCCCTGGGACAGGGGGAATCCACAATGAGCAGTTCTTC. Complete variable domain (other parts from reference TRBV5-6 and TRBJ2-1): DAGVTQSPTHLIKTRGQQVTLRCSPKSGHDTVSWYQQALGQGPQFIFQYYEEEERQRGNFPDRFSGHQFPNYSSELNVNALLLGDSALYLCASSLPGTGGIHNEQFFGPGTRLTVL.

J is TRBJ1-2 and V is TRBV19; D possibly corresponds to TRBD1 (6 bases). Trimming removed 3 bases from V and 4 bases from J, with 12 bases in between. The CDR3 contains 14 residues. CDR1 is LNHDA and CDR2 is SQIVND in the germline V gene (reference sequence). In DNA form, the CDR3 reads TGTGCCAGTAGTATCAGGGGTAGAGGCTATGGCTACACCTTC. It translates to CASSIRGRGYGYTF.

The CDR3 sequence is CASSEPGPNQPQHF. CDR3 in DNA: TGTGCCAGCAGTGAACCAGGGCCCAACCAGCCCCAGCATTTT. The rearrangement uses TRBV2 and TRBJ1-5; D is possibly TRBD1 (5 bases). The CDR3 is 14 amino acids. The V gene's germline CDR1 is SNHLY and CDR2 FYNNEI. V was clipped by 2 bases and J by 7 bases, with 12 bases between them.

This chain joins TRBV7-2 and TRBJ1-5, with 7 positions matching TRBD1. Germline CDR1 reads SGHTA; CDR2 reads FQGNSA. V shed 5 bases and J 4 bases; nucleotides not matched to a gene: 8. The CDR3 extends over 15 amino acids. The CDR3 spells CASSLTGVRNQPQHF. CDR3 DNA sequence: TGTGCCAGCAGCCTCACAGGGGTCCGTAATCAGCCCCAGCATTTT.

In its sample, this clone was seen once. The chain links TRBV18 to TRBJ2-3, with D possibly matching TRBD1 (6 bases). The CDR3 length is 19 residues. V was clipped by 2 bases and J by 2 bases, with 23 bases between them. From germline, CDR1 is KGHSH and CDR2 LQKENI. The CDR3 sequence: CASSPLPTGHRMDTDTQYF. The CDR3 coding sequence is TGTGCCAGCTCACCATTACCCACGGGACACAGAATGGACACAGATACGCAGTATTTT.

J is TRBJ1-1 and V is TRBV28; D unclear. V was cut by 6 bases and J by 3 bases, with 11 bases left in between. The CDR3 loop spans 13 amino acids. Germline loops: CDR1 MDHEN, CDR2 SYDVKM. This chain's CDR3 is CASSTLIYTEAFF. The CDR3 DNA reads as TGTGCCAGCAGCACTTTAATTTACACTGAAGCTTTCTTT.

CDR3 in amino acids: CATRPGGRNTEAFF. In DNA form, the CDR3 reads TGTGCCACCAGGCCGGGGGGGCGAAACACTGAAGCTTTCTTT. This chain uses TRBV24-1 with TRBJ1-1, with a weak D call TRBD1 (6 bases). The V end lost 7 bases, the J end lost 2 bases, and 13 bases lay between the germline ends. Germline values: CDR1 KGHDR, CDR2 SFDVKD. The CDR3 totals 14 residues.

This chain joins TRBV28 and TRBJ1-1; possibly TRBD1 for D (6 bases). Trimming took off 5 bases at V and 13 bases at J, with 17 bases between the two ends. CDR3 length: 12 amino acids. CDR1 and CDR2 (germline): MDHEN, SYDVKM. The CDR3 nucleotides are TGTGCCAGCAGTCCTTGGGGACAAAAAGGTTTCTTT. It codes for CASSPWGQKGFF.

V usage is TRBV6-5 and J usage is TRBJ2-1, with no clear D. The length of the CDR3 is 14 residues. V lost 7 bases and J lost 2, with 12 bases in between. Per the germline V gene, CDR1 is MNHEY and CDR2 is SVGAGI. As DNA, the CDR3 is TGTGCCAGCACCCTATCCAGGACCTACAATGAGCAGTTCTTC. Amino acid sequence: CASTLSRTYNEQFF.

This rearrangement joins TRBV18 to TRBJ1-5, with 10 bases fitting TRBD1. Trimming removed 1 base from V and 4 bases from J; junction bases left unmatched: 13. The CDR3 runs 19 residues. CDR1 and CDR2 (germline): KGHSH, LQKENI. The DNA of the CDR3 is TGTGCCAGCTCACCACGACCGGGGACAGGGGAAAGAGGGAATCAGCCCCAGCATTTT. The encoded protein is CASSPRPGTGERGNQPQHF. Variable domain in full (rest from reference TRBV18 and TRBJ1-5): NAGVMQNPRHLVRRRGQEARLRCSPMKGHSHVYWYRQLPEEGLKFMVYLQKENIIDESGMPKERFSAEFPKEGPSILRIQQVVRGDSAAYFCASSPRPGTGERGNQPQHFGDGTRLSIL.

The J gene is TRBJ1-5, the V gene TRBV7-2; a weak D match, TRBD1 (5 bases). CDR3 length equals 14 residues. CDR1 is SGHTA and CDR2 is FQGNSA in the germline V gene. The V end was cut by 5 bases, the J end by 7 bases, with 15 bases between. Here the CDR3 DNA reads TGTGCCAGCAGCCTAGGTCGGGGGAGACAGCCCCAGCATTTT. It specifies CASSLGRGRQPQHF. Variable domain in full (rest from reference TRBV7-2 and TRBJ1-5): GAGVSQSPSNKVTEKGKDVELRCDPISGHTALYWYRQSLGQGLEFLIYFQGNSAPDKSGLPSDRFSAERTGGSVSTLTIQRTQQEDSAVYLCASSLGRGRQPQHFGDGTRLSIL.

This rearrangement joins TRBV4-1 to TRBJ2-1; 7 positions agree with TRBD2. Looked up from germline, CDR1 is MGHRA and CDR2 is YSYEKL. The V gene end was trimmed by 1 base and the J gene end by 2 bases; junction bases not matched to a gene: 8. The CDR3 is 17 amino acids. The CDR3 spells CASSQVSGMTAYNEQFF. CDR3 DNA sequence: TGCGCCAGCAGCCAAGTAAGCGGGATGACGGCCTACAATGAGCAGTTCTTC.

This clone was seen a few times. CDR3 nucleotide sequence: TGTGCCAGCAGCCAAAGGGGTCGGGTGACCTATGGCTACACCTTC. Amino acids: CASSQRGRVTYGYTF. J is TRBJ1-2 and V is TRBV7-8, with a possible D match to TRBD1 (5 bases). V lost 5 bases and J 4 bases, leaving 17 bases between the germline ends. The germline V gene has CDR1 SGHVS and CDR2 FQNEAQ. There are 15 residues in the CDR3. The whole variable domain, remainder taken from reference TRBV7-8 and TRBJ1-2, is GAGVSQSPRYKVAKRGQDVALRCDPISGHVSLFWYQQALGQGPEFLTYFQNEAQLDKSGLPSDRFFAERPEGSVSTLKIQRTQQEDSAVYLCASSQRGRVTYGYTFGSGTRLTVV.

The gene calls are TRBV2 and TRBJ1-2, with D possibly being TRBD1 (5 bases). This CDR3 is 14 amino acids long. V lost 4 bases to trimming and J lost 7 bases, with 16 bases between them. The germline V gene has CDR1 SNHLY and CDR2 FYNNEI. The CDR3 sequence: CASSGRQGRGGYTF. The DNA of the CDR3 is TGTGCCAGCAGTGGACGGCAGGGAAGGGGTGGCTACACCTTC.

The chain has TRBV3-1 (or the pseudogene TRBV3-2) and TRBJ2-1; TRBD1 agrees at 8 bases. The V and J ends lost 1 base and 2 bases, in that order; junction bases with no gene match: 1. Germline V gene sequence: CDR1 LGHDT, CDR2 YNNKEL (reference sequence). The CDR3 length is 15 residues. CDR3 nucleotides: TGTGCCAGCAGCCAAGGCAGGGGGCCCTACAATGAGCAGTTCTTC. Translated: CASSQGRGPYNEQFF.

J is TRBJ1-5 and V is TRBV6-1; tentative D call: TRBD1 (5 bases). The germline CDR1 and CDR2 sequences are MNHNS and SASEGT. V lost 0 bases and J 6 bases, leaving 9 bases between the germline ends. The CDR3 is made up of 14 amino acids. In DNA, the CDR3 is TGTGCCAGCAGTGAAGCCCGGGGGGGTCAGCCCCAGCATTTT. It codes for CASSEARGGQPQHF.

This sequence joins TRBV2 and TRBJ2-7; possibly TRBD2 for D (5 bases). Germline V lookup: CDR1 SNHLY, CDR2 FYNNEI. V was clipped by 5 bases and J by 0 bases, with 11 bases between them. The CDR3 has 14 residues. The CDR3, as DNA: TGTGCCAGCAGTTGGGATGGGAGCTCCTACGAGCAGTACGTC. Translated, it gives CASSWDGSSYEQYV.

The V call is TRBV19, the J call TRBJ2-7, with 8 positions matching TRBD1. CDR3 length equals 14 residues. J gave up 7 bases and V 5 bases, and 10 bases lay outside the gene matches. In germline, CDR1 is LNHDA, CDR2 SQIVND (reference sequence). CDR3 DNA: TGTGCCAGTAGTCCTACAGGGGGACATGAGGAGCAGTACGTC. It yields the protein CASSPTGGHEEQYV.

The chain employs TRBV6-5 and TRBJ2-7, with 7 nucleotides matching TRBD1. This CDR3 contains 16 residues. Germline assignment: CDR1 MNHEY and CDR2 SVGAGI. Trimming removed 0 bases from V and 3 bases from J; junction bases left unmatched: 8. CDR3 sequence reads: CASSYSLRDSRYEQYV. The CDR3 bases are TGTGCCAGCAGTTACTCCCTTCGGGACAGTCGCTACGAGCAGTACGTC.

The chain joins TRBV9 to TRBJ2-1; the match to TRBD2 covers 9 bases. J gave up 6 bases and V 1 base, and 5 bases lay outside the gene matches. This CDR3 is 15 amino acids long. Germline lookup yields CDR1 SGDLS and CDR2 YYNGEE. The chain's CDR3 is CASSVRIAGVNEQFF. In DNA form, the CDR3 reads TGTGCCAGCAGCGTAAGGATAGCGGGGGTCAATGAGCAGTTCTTC.

CDR3 region: CASSFTGGLGEQYF. As DNA, the CDR3 is TGTGCCAGCAGCTTTACCGGGGGTCTCGGCGAGCAGTACTTC. This chain links TRBV5-5 with TRBJ2-7; weak D call: TRBD2 (6 bases). V lost 2 bases to trimming and J lost 6 bases, with 15 bases between them. The CDR3 contains 14 residues. Germline V gene data show CDR1 as SGHKS and CDR2 as YYEKEE (reference sequence).

The chain uses TRBV3-1 (or the pseudogene TRBV3-2) and TRBJ1-2, with D tentatively TRBD1 (6 bases). The CDR3 consists of 12 residues. In germline, CDR1 is LGHDT, CDR2 YNNKEL (reference sequence). Trimming took 3 bases from V and 8 from J, leaving 10 bases between them. The CDR3 region is CASSQGARGYTF. The CDR3 DNA reads as TGTGCCAGCAGCCAGGGGGCTCGGGGCTACACCTTC.

The gene calls are TRBV11-2 and TRBJ1-3; the D is unclear. V was pared by 1 base and J by 0 bases, with 7 bases between. Germline loops: CDR1 SGHAT, CDR2 FQNNGV. CDR3 length equals 15 residues. As DNA, the CDR3 is TGTGCCAGCAGCTTAGTGCACTTCTCTGGAAACACCATATATTTT. It codes for CASSLVHFSGNTIYF.

J is TRBJ1-6 and V is TRBV24-1; tentatively, D is TRBD1 (5 bases). V dropped 0 bases and J dropped 0 bases, with 11 bases sitting between them. The V gene's germline CDR1 is KGHDR and CDR2 SFDVKD. The CDR3 is made up of 18 amino acids. The CDR3 DNA is TGTGCCACCAGTGATTTGCGACAGACGAGCTCCTATAATTCACCCCTCCACTTT. Amino acid sequence: CATSDLRQTSSYNSPLHF.

V and J are TRBV29-1 and TRBJ2-7; D unresolved. The germline gives CDR1 SQVTM, CDR2 ANQGSEA. This CDR3 region has 15 residues. V was cut by 5 bases and J by 0 bases, with 17 bases left in between. This CDR3 is CSVPPPNYSSYEQYF. In DNA, the CDR3 is TGCAGCGTTCCCCCCCCCAACTACTCCTCCTACGAGCAGTACTTC.